The rows below give T cell receptor beta chains drawn from one sample of a study of T cells after somatic rescue of genetic block. Assay used: immunoSEQ multiplex PCR; TCRdb lists only in-frame clones, some missing. The data hold over 10,000 clones, with roughly 73% observed a single time. The sample comprised peripheral blood mononuclear cells (PBMCs). The source is a boy between 10 and 17 years old. Each CDR3 is given with its conserved first and last residue. A D gene is named only where the DNA matches it firmly. A row's size may be missing; if present it is once, few, many or a size class.

d_gene: TRBD1; j_gene: TRBJ1-2; abundance: few; v_gene: TRBV5-1; CDR3nt: TGCGCCAGCAGCCCGGTGCGGGGGACAGGGGGCGATGGCTACACCTTC; CDR3aa: CASSPVRGTGGDGYTF
d_gene: TRBD1; j_gene: TRBJ1-2; abundance: -; v_gene: TRBV6-1; CDR3nt: TGTGCCAGCAGGCCCGGGACAGCTTATGGCTACACCTTC; CDR3aa: CASRPGTAYGYTF
d_gene: -; j_gene: TRBJ1-2; abundance: -; v_gene: TRBV6-5; CDR3nt: TGTGCCAGCAGTTACTCGATCGCAGTTAACTATGGCTACACCTTC; CDR3aa: CASSYSIAVNYGYTF
d_gene: -; j_gene: TRBJ1-1; abundance: -; v_gene: TRBV6-5; CDR3nt: TGTGCCAGCAGTTACAATGTGGCATTTGAAGCTTTCTTT; CDR3aa: CASSYNVAFEAFF
d_gene: -; j_gene: TRBJ2-1; abundance: -; v_gene: TRBV10-2; CDR3nt: TGCGCCAGCAGTCTCGAACTAGTCTCCTATCAGGGCTCCTACAATGAGCAGTTCTTC; CDR3aa: CASSLELVSYQGSYNEQFF
d_gene: TRBD1; j_gene: TRBJ1-1; abundance: medium-sized; v_gene: TRBV5-4; CDR3nt: TGTGCCAGCAGCTTCCGGGACAGGGGGCCGGTGGACACTGAAGCTTTCTTT; CDR3aa: CASSFRDRGPVDTEAFF
d_gene: TRBD1; j_gene: TRBJ1-3; abundance: -; v_gene: TRBV5-5; CDR3nt: TGTGCCAGCAGCTGGACAGGCGCCAGCTCTGGAAACACCATATATTTT; CDR3aa: CASSWTGASSGNTIYF
d_gene: -; j_gene: TRBJ1-2; abundance: few; v_gene: TRBV30; CDR3nt: TGTGCCTGGAGTTTGGGGGGGGCTGTGGGCTATGGCTACACCTTC; CDR3aa: CAWSLGGAVGYGYTF
d_gene: -; j_gene: TRBJ2-3; abundance: -; v_gene: TRBV9; CDR3nt: TGTGCCAGCAGCAACCGGGTCACTAGCACAGATACGCAGTATTTT; CDR3aa: CASSNRVTSTDTQYF
d_gene: -; j_gene: TRBJ2-5; abundance: -; v_gene: TRBV5-4; CDR3nt: TGTGCCAGCAGCTTGAAGCTTGCAGTGGAGACCCAGTACTTC; CDR3aa: CASSLKLAVETQYF
d_gene: -; j_gene: TRBJ1-2; abundance: -; v_gene: TRBV5-6; CDR3nt: TGTGCCAGCAGCGCCCTTCAGGGAGGACGGCGCTACACCTTC; CDR3aa: CASSALQGGRRYTF
d_gene: -; j_gene: TRBJ1-4; abundance: -; v_gene: TRBV18; CDR3nt: TGTGCCAGCGGGAGGGAAGGCGGTGAAAAACTGTTTTTT; CDR3aa: CASGREGGEKLFF
d_gene: -; j_gene: TRBJ1-5; abundance: once; v_gene: TRBV2; CDR3nt: TGTGCCAGCAGTGAAGCGCTTGTAGGGAATCAGCCCCAGCATTTT; CDR3aa: CASSEALVGNQPQHF
d_gene: -; j_gene: TRBJ2-7; abundance: few; v_gene: TRBV18; CDR3nt: TGTGCCAGCTCCCACACCCACGGGGCTAACTCCTACGAGCAGTACTTC; CDR3aa: CASSHTHGANSYEQYF
d_gene: -; j_gene: TRBJ2-1; abundance: -; v_gene: TRBV6-6; CDR3nt: TGTGCCAGCAGTTCCAGGCCGGCCCGGGACAATGAGCAGTTCTTC; CDR3aa: CASSSRPARDNEQFF
d_gene: TRBD1; j_gene: TRBJ2-3; abundance: medium-sized; v_gene: TRBV9; CDR3nt: TGTGCCAGCAGCGTTATCGGACAGGGACCATGGGGACCAGATACGCAGTATTTT; CDR3aa: CASSVIGQGPWGPDTQYF
d_gene: TRBD1; j_gene: TRBJ2-7; abundance: medium-sized; v_gene: TRBV11-3; CDR3nt: TGTGCCAGCAGCCCATCGACAGGGGGAACCTACGAGCAGTACTTC; CDR3aa: CASSPSTGGTYEQYF
d_gene: -; j_gene: TRBJ2-7; abundance: -; v_gene: TRBV30; CDR3nt: TGTGCCTGGACTGGGGGTTACGAGCAGTACTTC; CDR3aa: CAWTGGYEQYF
d_gene: TRBD2; j_gene: TRBJ2-7; abundance: -; v_gene: TRBV6-5; CDR3nt: TGTGCCAGCAGACCCCGGGAGGGCTCGGGATACGAGCAGTACTTC; CDR3aa: CASRPREGSGYEQYF
d_gene: -; j_gene: TRBJ2-2; abundance: -; v_gene: TRBV27; CDR3nt: TGTGCCAGCAGTTTTAACGGACCCGTGAACACCGGGGAGCTGTTTTTT; CDR3aa: CASSFNGPVNTGELFF
d_gene: -; j_gene: TRBJ1-1; abundance: -; v_gene: TRBV28; CDR3nt: TGTGCCAGCAGTTTTGGTACCGGGGCAGGCACTGAAGCTTTCTTT; CDR3aa: CASSFGTGAGTEAFF
d_gene: -; j_gene: TRBJ1-3; abundance: -; v_gene: TRBV7-3; CDR3nt: TGTGCCAGCAGCTTATGGTACGCGGGGAAGAGCTCTGGAAACACCATATATTTT; CDR3aa: CASSLWYAGKSSGNTIYF
d_gene: TRBD1; j_gene: TRBJ1-3; abundance: -; v_gene: TRBV7-9; CDR3nt: TGTGCCAGCAGCTTTGGACAGGGGGTTACCTCTGGAAACACCATATATTTT; CDR3aa: CASSFGQGVTSGNTIYF
d_gene: -; j_gene: TRBJ2-5; abundance: -; v_gene: TRBV16; CDR3nt: TGTGCCAGCAGAGAGCTGGAAGTCCAAGAGACCCAGTACTTC; CDR3aa: CASRELEVQETQYF
d_gene: TRBD1; j_gene: TRBJ2-2; abundance: few; v_gene: TRBV12-5; CDR3nt: TGTGCTAGTGGTTTGTTTAGGGTACCGGGACAGGGGACCGGGGAGCTGTTTTTT; CDR3aa: CASGLFRVPGQGTGELFF
d_gene: -; j_gene: TRBJ1-6; abundance: -; v_gene: TRBV11-2; CDR3nt: TGTGCCAGCAGCCCCAGGGGAATTTCCTATAATTCACCCCTCCACTTT; CDR3aa: CASSPRGISYNSPLHF
d_gene: -; j_gene: TRBJ2-6; abundance: -; v_gene: TRBV4-1; CDR3nt: TGCGCCAGCAGCCAAGCTCCAGCCACCACCTCTGGGGCCAACGTCCTGACTTTC; CDR3aa: CASSQAPATTSGANVLTF
d_gene: -; j_gene: TRBJ2-2; abundance: -; v_gene: TRBV7-9; CDR3nt: TGTGCCAGCAGCTTAGGGGGACAGAACACCGGGGAGCTGTTTTTT; CDR3aa: CASSLGGQNTGELFF
d_gene: -; j_gene: TRBJ2-7; abundance: -; v_gene: TRBV4-1; CDR3nt: TGCGCCAGCAGCCAGAGGGCAGCTCTCTCCTACGAGCAGTACTTC; CDR3aa: CASSQRAALSYEQYF
d_gene: TRBD1; j_gene: TRBJ1-6; abundance: -; v_gene: TRBV30; CDR3nt: TGTGCCTGGAGACAGGGGGCCGGCTCCTATAATTCACCCCTCCACTTT; CDR3aa: CAWRQGAGSYNSPLHF
d_gene: TRBD2; j_gene: TRBJ2-1; abundance: -; v_gene: TRBV10-3; CDR3nt: TGTGCCATCAGTGTTCTAGCGGAAGACTCCTACAATGAGCAGTTCTTC; CDR3aa: CAISVLAEDSYNEQFF
d_gene: -; j_gene: TRBJ2-5; abundance: few; v_gene: TRBV6-5; CDR3nt: TGTGCCAGCAGTTACGCGGGACTTCGGGGCGAGACCCAGTACTTC; CDR3aa: CASSYAGLRGETQYF
d_gene: -; j_gene: TRBJ1-1; abundance: -; v_gene: TRBV29-1; CDR3nt: TGCAGCGTTACAGGGTTGCAGACTGAAGCTTTCTTT; CDR3aa: CSVTGLQTEAFF
d_gene: -; j_gene: TRBJ2-7; abundance: -; v_gene: TRBV9; CDR3nt: TGTGCCAGCAGCGCGACCGGGACGCCAGCCTACGAGCAGTACTTC; CDR3aa: CASSATGTPAYEQYF
d_gene: -; j_gene: TRBJ1-2; abundance: few; v_gene: TRBV12-5; CDR3nt: TGTGCTAGTGGTTTGGTACTTAATCCCATTGGACCCCAGGGTAACTATGGCTACACCTTC; CDR3aa: CASGLVLNPIGPQGNYGYTF
d_gene: -; j_gene: TRBJ2-7; abundance: once; v_gene: TRBV27; CDR3nt: TGTGCCAGCGCCCCTCGGGGGGCCCCTGCGCGGGAGCAGTACTTC; CDR3aa: CASAPRGAPAREQYF
d_gene: -; j_gene: TRBJ1-6; abundance: -; v_gene: TRBV6-6; CDR3nt: TGTGCCAGCAGTTACTCGCCGGGGGAGAGTTCACCCCTCCACTTT; CDR3aa: CASSYSPGESSPLHF
d_gene: -; j_gene: TRBJ1-4; abundance: -; v_gene: TRBV4-1; CDR3nt: TGCGCCAGCAGCCAAGAGGGAGCCCAGGGGCTGCCTAATGAAAAACTGTTTTTT; CDR3aa: CASSQEGAQGLPNEKLFF
d_gene: -; j_gene: TRBJ1-2; abundance: few; v_gene: TRBV28; CDR3nt: TGTGCCAGCATCGACAGTCACGGCTACACCTTC; CDR3aa: CASIDSHGYTF
d_gene: -; j_gene: TRBJ1-3; abundance: few; v_gene: TRBV30; CDR3nt: TGTGCCTGGCAGGGACTATACTCTGGAAACACCATATATTTT; CDR3aa: CAWQGLYSGNTIYF
d_gene: -; j_gene: TRBJ2-7; abundance: -; v_gene: TRBV5-1; CDR3nt: TGCGCCAGCAGCTTGGGGGGCGGCTCCTACGAGCAGTACTTC; CDR3aa: CASSLGGGSYEQYF